One T cell receptor (beta chain) is described in this entry. The CDR3 spans 14 residues. Germline V gene sequence: CDR1 SNHLY, CDR2 FYNNEI. V lost 4 bases, J lost 0 bases, and 1 base stayed unmatched. The record originates from a study of blood T cell repertoires in COVID-19. Study background: Acute-phase and convalescent COVID-19 samples originated in the United States, Italy and Spain.

In the original analysis: By means of reference gene primer amplification, nucleated cell counts were estimated. Clones were read by immunoSEQ multiplex PCR, and TCRdb kept only the in-frame ones, dropping some. V and J calls and clone size come straight from that table; D and trimming were deduced from the DNA. The sample has about 50,000 clones; roughly 85% are singletons. The gene calls are TRBV2 and TRBJ1-2, with TRBD1 matching over 8 bases. The sequencing input was peripheral blood. The source is a man between 60 and 75 years old with acute or convalescent COVID-19. CDR3 coding DNA: TGTGCCAGCAGTGGACAGGGGTCTAACTATGGCTACACCTTC. Protein sequence: CASSGQGSNYGYTF.